There are many counts of the clone carrying this T cell receptor beta chain. This sample is drawn from a study of human T cells and chemical hapten exposure. Deletions cut 6 bases from V and 7 bases from J, with 13 bases between. The CDR3 spans 12 residues. TCRdb re-called the RACE reads through MiXCR, storing one row per CDR3 protein. The sample has approximately 87,000 distinct CDR3 sequences, 9.5% to 12% seen once. Time point denoted: patch test 2, 6 weeks after DPC sensitization. Treatment: therapeutic diphenylcyclopropenone sensitization with weekly scalp DPC. The receptor's source is a woman aged 40 to 50 with alopecia areata. Some clones in this sample may be carry-over from other donors' samples. The sample was whole blood, taken in connection with sensitization to the hapten diphenylcyclopropenone (DPC). The chain has TRBV12-3 or TRBV12-4 and TRBJ2-7; D gene uncertain. CDR3 sequence: CASRPPLGEQYF. For the CDR3, the DNA is TGTGCCAGCAGGCCCCCCCTGGGGGAGCAGTACTTC.